This TCR beta chain was recovered during a study of blood T cell repertoires in COVID-19. Turning to the study itself: The cDNA or gDNA used as material had been derived from T cells, B-cell-depleted T cells, or PBMCs.

CDR1 is MNHEY and CDR2 is SMNVEV in the germline V gene (reference sequence). The CDR3 sequence is 16 residues long. With V trimmed by 9 bases and J by 2 bases, 9 bases remained unmatched. Assignments of participants to cohorts depended upon their own reported clinical history. Data came from immunoSEQ multiplex PCR; TCRdb stores just in-frame clones and leaves some out. The sample includes a few hundred thousand clones, approximately 90% seen only once; the top ten take around 1.3%. This receptor was taken from a human donor in a cohort exposed to, infected with or recovered from COVID-19 (not recorded which). The donor label of this sample is uncertain. The sample was PBMCs or T cells enriched from blood (not recorded which). The V call is TRBV27, the J call TRBJ2-3, with TRBD2 matching 12 bases. The CDR3 region is CASRLAGAPFTDTQYF. Here the CDR3 DNA reads TGTGCCAGTCGACTAGCGGGGGCCCCCTTCACAGATACGCAGTATTTT.